A selection of T cell receptor beta chains follows, all from one sample in a study of blood T cell repertoires in COVID-19. Sequenced by immunoSEQ multiplex PCR; TCRdb stores in-frame clones only, minus some. This sample has 150,000 to 200,000 clones, with 87% found just once. The specimen was peripheral blood. Every receptor here comes from a man in his 60s with active or convalescent COVID-19. Both conserved end residues are part of each CDR3. Fields, in order: J gene, clone size, D gene, V gene, CDR3 DNA, CDR3 protein. A D gene is named only where the DNA matches it firmly. A clone size is listed for some rows: how often the clone was seen (once, few, many), or a class if it is expanded.

TRBJ2-5 - TRBD1 TRBV25-1 TGTGCCAGCAGTGTAACAGGGGGCTCGGGGACCCAGTACTTC CASSVTGGSGTQYF
TRBJ2-2 - - TRBV7-3 TGTGCCAGCAGCCTATCGAGGGACACCGGGGAGCTGTTTTTT CASSLSRDTGELFF
TRBJ2-5 - TRBD1 TRBV2 TGTGCCAGCAGGGACGACAGGGGAATGCAGACCCAGTACTTC CASRDDRGMQTQYF
TRBJ1-2 - - TRBV6-6 TGTGCCAGCAGGGGCTTGACAGGAAGCCTCTATGGCTACACCTTC CASRGLTGSLYGYTF
TRBJ2-7 - TRBD1 TRBV2 TGTGCCAGCAGTGAGTTGTGGCTCAGGGACAGGGGTCGCGAGCAGTACTTC CASSELWLRDRGREQYF
TRBJ2-2 - TRBD1 TRBV23-1 TGCGCCAGCTTACAGGGGTTGCGGCGGGAGCTGTTTTTT CASLQGLRRELFF
TRBJ2-2 - - TRBV2 TGTGCCAGCAGCGGACCCGCGGGCACCGGGGAGCTGTTTTTT CASSGPAGTGELFF
TRBJ1-2 - TRBD1 TRBV6-2/TRBV6-3 TGTGCCAGCAGTCAGGGACAGGGGGTTCGCTATGGCTACACCTTC CASSQGQGVRYGYTF
TRBJ2-1 - - TRBV21-1 TGTGCCAGCAGCAAAGAGGTAACGGGGGGTAGGTACAATGAGCAGTTCTTC CASSKEVTGGRYNEQFF
TRBJ1-2 - TRBD1 TRBV2 TGTGCCAGGAGACAGGGGGCGGACTATGGCTACACCTTC CARRQGADYGYTF
TRBJ2-3 - TRBD2 TRBV19 TGTGCCAGTAGTATCGGGCGGGGGGAACGCACAGATACGCAGTATTTT CASSIGRGERTDTQYF
TRBJ1-5 - - TRBV6-5 TGTGCCAGCAGTCCCGGGGGGCATCCTACTCAGCCCCAGCATTTT CASSPGGHPTQPQHF
TRBJ1-6 - TRBD1 TRBV10-3 TGTGCCATCAGGAGACAGGGCCCTAATTCACCCCTCCACTTT CAIRRQGPNSPLHF
TRBJ1-1 once - TRBV27 TGTGCCAGCAGTTTATCTAGGGGAAGAACTTTCTTT CASSLSRGRTFF
TRBJ1-2 - TRBD1 TRBV14 TGTGCCAGCAGCCCGCAGGGGGTCTATGGCTACACCTTC CASSPQGVYGYTF
TRBJ2-7 - TRBD1 TRBV7-9 TGTGCCAGCAGCACCGGGACAGCGGCAATGGGGGAGCAGTACTTC CASSTGTAAMGEQYF
TRBJ1-5 - TRBD1 TRBV5-1 TGCGCCAGCAGCCCGGGACAGCTCAATCAGCCCCAGCATTTT CASSPGQLNQPQHF
TRBJ1-2 few TRBD1 TRBV7-9 TGTGCCAGCAGCTTGCAGGGACAGGGGACCGATTCGTACACCTTC CASSLQGQGTDSYTF
TRBJ1-3 - - TRBV5-1 TGCGCCAGCAGCTTGTCCGGAGGCGGAAACACCATATATTTT CASSLSGGGNTIYF
TRBJ2-4 - TRBD2 TRBV30 TGTGCCTGGGGGGGGGTAGCCAAAAACATTCAGTACTTC CAWGGVAKNIQYF
TRBJ2-7 - - TRBV2 TGTGCCAGCAGTCCGACTAGCTACGAGCAGTACTTC CASSPTSYEQYF
TRBJ1-6 - - TRBV9 TGTGCCAGCAGCTCAAGACAGGTTCCCTCCTATAATTCACCCCTCCACTTT CASSSRQVPSYNSPLHF
TRBJ2-5 - - TRBV6-5 TGTGCCAGCAGTCCTGGACAGCAAGAGACCCAGTACTTC CASSPGQQETQYF
TRBJ1-3 - - TRBV10-3 TGTGCCATCAAAAACAGTGCTATTCGAAACACCATATATTTT CAIKNSAIRNTIYF
TRBJ2-6 - - TRBV7-9 TGTGCCAGCAGGCCTAGGTTAGGAGACTCTGGGGCCAACGTCCTGACTTTC CASRPRLGDSGANVLTF
TRBJ1-2 - TRBD1 TRBV5-1 TGCGCCAGCAGGAGGGACAGGGAGGATGGCTACACCTTC CASRRDREDGYTF
TRBJ1-4 - TRBD1 TRBV27 TGTGCCAGCAGTCCCAAGACAGGGAGATTGTATGAAAAACTGTTTTTT CASSPKTGRLYEKLFF
TRBJ1-1 - TRBD1 TRBV6-1 TGTGCCAGCAGTGATACCCTCAGGGGGTACACTGAAGCTTTCTTT CASSDTLRGYTEAFF
TRBJ2-5 - TRBD2 TRBV2 TGTGCCAGCAGTCAGACCGGGACTAGCGGGGGGGCCCAAGAGACCCAGTACTTC CASSQTGTSGGAQETQYF
TRBJ1-2 - - TRBV5-1 TGCGCCAGCAGCTTGGATAACAGGGATGGCTACACCTTC CASSLDNRDGYTF
TRBJ1-4 - - TRBV9 TGTGCCAGCAGCGTAGATGGGAGGAAACTGTTTTTT CASSVDGRKLFF
TRBJ2-5 few TRBD2 TRBV3-1/TRBV3-2 TGTGCCAGCAGCCAAGGAGCGGGGGTACAAGAGACCCAGTACTTC CASSQGAGVQETQYF
TRBJ1-4 - TRBD1 TRBV7-9 TGTGCCAGCAGCCAGGGGGCCGGGGTTGGTGAAAAACTGTTTTTT CASSQGAGVGEKLFF
TRBJ1-1 - TRBD1 TRBV6-1 TGTGCCAGCAGTGAAGAGGGGGCGGTCACTGAAGCTTTCTTT CASSEEGAVTEAFF
TRBJ1-1 - - TRBV6-5 TGTGCCAGCAGCTCGACAGCCGGGAACACTGAAGCTTTCTTT CASSSTAGNTEAFF
TRBJ2-3 - - TRBV10-3 TGTGCCATCAGTGAGTCCGGGACATCTAGCACAGATACGCAGTATTTT CAISESGTSSTDTQYF
TRBJ2-3 - - TRBV4-1 TGCGCCAGCAGCCAAGGCGTTGCCGCCATCCTAGCCACAGATACGCAGTATTTT CASSQGVAAILATDTQYF
TRBJ1-2 - TRBD1 TRBV6-6 TGTGCCAGCAGCGGACAGGAGTTCTATGGCTACACCTTC CASSGQEFYGYTF
TRBJ1-2 - TRBD1 TRBV7-2 TGTGCCAGCAGCCACGACAGGGGGCTCGGCTATGGCTACACCTTC CASSHDRGLGYGYTF
TRBJ1-6 - - TRBV19 TGTGCCAGTAGACCCTACGCGGGGGCTGATTCACCCCTCCACTTT CASRPYAGADSPLHF
TRBJ2-7 - TRBD2 TRBV14 TGTGCCAGCAGCCAGTCCCGGACTAGAAGCTACGAGCAGTACTTC CASSQSRTRSYEQYF
TRBJ1-4 - TRBD1 TRBV29-1 TGCAGCGTTGACGGACAGGGGAATGAAAAACTGTTTTTT CSVDGQGNEKLFF